This T cell receptor beta chain was sequenced during a study of blood T cells in healthy people across ages. To note about this clonotype: The antigen remains unidentified.

Study observations and caveats: Diversity was higher, and naive CD4+ cells more numerous, in long-lived donors than in aged donors.

A sample-barcoded 5' primer and a J-beta primer mix were used in a second PCR of roughly 7 to 11 cycles. TCRdb recomputed calls from the 5' RACE reads with MiXCR, one row per CDR3 protein. The top ten hold approximately 40% of the sample, which has 660,000 or so distinct CDR3 sequences, 58% seen once. The CDR3 spans 14 residues. Germline CDR1 reads LGHNA; CDR2 reads YNFKEQ. V lost 1 base and J lost 8, with 12 bases in between. This rearrangement joins TRBV4-2 to TRBJ2-1; D perhaps matches TRBD2 (5 bases). The source is a man in his sixties in good health. Sequencing used blood. CDR3 in amino acids: CASSQALAGHEQFF. In nucleotides, the CDR3 is TGTGCCAGCAGCCAAGCGCTAGCCGGCCATGAGCAGTTCTTC.